The 11 T cell receptor beta chains below all came from one sample that was sequenced in a study of cytomegalovirus exposure and HLA in healthy donors. The data were produced by immunoSEQ multiplex PCR, yet TCRdb's version contains in-frame clones alone and is incomplete. Here the sample spans 150,000 to 200,000 clones, roughly 90% being singletons. The source material was PBMCs. Source of these receptors: a woman younger than 35 in good health and CMV-seronegative.

This chain uses TRBV30 with TRBJ2-3; 8 bases fit TRBD1. CDR3 size: 16 residues. Trimming cost V 2 bases and J 2 bases; bases outside gene matches: 9. The V gene's germline CDR1 is GTSNPN and CDR2 SVGIG (reference sequence). The CDR3 spells CAWSPYLTGVTDTQYF. For the CDR3, the DNA is TGTGCCTGGAGTCCATACCTGACAGGGGTCACAGATACGCAGTATTTT.

This chain links TRBV28 with TRBJ2-5; D is possibly TRBD2 (6 bases). V was clipped by 2 bases and J by 7 bases, with 11 bases between them. CDR1 is MDHEN, CDR2 SYDVKM, per germline. The CDR3 totals 13 residues. Here the CDR3 DNA reads TGTGCCAGCAGTTTAAAATTGGAGGGGACCCAGTACTTC. Its translation: CASSLKLEGTQYF. The variable domain in full, with the rest retrieved from reference TRBV28 and TRBJ2-5, is DVKVTQSSRYLVKRTGEKVFLECVQDMDHENMFWYRQDPGLGLRLIYFSYDVKMKEKGDIPEGYSVSREKKERFSLILESASTNQTSMYLCASSLKLEGTQYFGPGTRLLVL.

This clone appeared a single time. The genes are TRBV2 and TRBJ1-1; 9 positions match TRBD1. The CDR3 has 17 amino acids. From germline, CDR1 is SNHLY and CDR2 FYNNEI. V gave up 6 bases and J gave up 0 bases; unmatched junction bases: 11. As DNA, the CDR3 is TGTGCCAGCAGATTAGACAGGGGGGGGACTATGAACACTGAAGCTTTCTTT. Amino acid sequence: CASRLDRGGTMNTEAFF.

The chain couples TRBV7-9 to TRBJ2-3; D not resolved. Looked up from germline, CDR1 is SEHNR and CDR2 is FQNEAQ (reference sequence). V lost 2 bases and J lost 1, with 10 bases in between. The CDR3 sequence is 15 residues long. CDR3 sequence: CASSLIASGTDTQYF. DNA for the CDR3: TGTGCCAGCAGCTTAATCGCCAGTGGCACAGATACGCAGTATTTT.

The DNA of the CDR3 is TGTGCCAGCAGCGTACGGTGGGGGGATGAAAAACTGTTTTTT. Residues: CASSVRWGDEKLFF. The chain uses TRBV9 and TRBJ1-4; D perhaps matches TRBD1 (5 bases). This CDR3 has 14 residues. Between the trimmed V and J ends, which lost 1 base and 6 bases, there was a span of 10 bases. Germline V gene sequence: CDR1 SGDLS, CDR2 YYNGEE.

The chain is built from TRBV5-1 and TRBJ2-6; 8 bases are shared with TRBD2. The CDR3 contains 17 residues. The germline gives CDR1 SGHRS, CDR2 YFSETQ. V dropped 7 bases and J dropped 0; count of bases not matched to a gene: 9. CDR3 coding DNA: TGCGCCAGCTCCCTCAGCGGGAGTGCCTCTGGGGCCAACGTCCTGACTTTC. It yields the protein CASSLSGSASGANVLTF.

The CDR3 loop reads CASSEHTSPYYTDTQYF. DNA for the CDR3: TGTGCCAGCAGCGAACATACTAGCCCCTACTACACAGATACGCAGTATTTT. V is TRBV9 and J is TRBJ2-3; a possible D gene is TRBD2 (6 bases). Germline V gene sequence: CDR1 SGDLS, CDR2 YYNGEE. This CDR3 is 17 amino acids long. Between the trimmed V and J ends, which lost 3 bases and 2 bases, there was a span of 19 bases.

The chain has TRBV5-6 and TRBJ1-3; 8 bases are shared with TRBD1. Germline loops: CDR1 SGHDT, CDR2 YYEEEE. Trimming removed 4 bases from V and 1 base from J; junction bases left unmatched: 7. This CDR3 contains 16 residues. CDR3 nucleotides: TGTGCCAGCAGCCCTTATACAGGGGGATCTGGAAACACCATATATTTT. Amino acids: CASSPYTGGSGNTIYF.

V gene TRBV12-5 combines with J gene TRBJ1-1, with a possible D match to TRBD1 (5 bases). The CDR3 length is 13 residues. Germline values: CDR1 LGHNT, CDR2 FRNRAP. The V end was cut by 5 bases, the J end by 3 bases, with 10 bases between. As DNA, the CDR3 is TGTGCTAGTGGTGAAAGGGGCCACACTGAAGCTTTCTTT. This translates into CASGERGHTEAFF.

V and J are TRBV19 and TRBJ1-2; D remains ambiguous. The CDR3 extends over 17 amino acids. V shed 4 bases and J shed 4 bases, with 22 bases lying between them. CDR1 LNHDA and CDR2 SQIVND come from the germline V gene (reference sequence). The CDR3 region is CASSKDVAGIGVYGYTF. CDR3 nucleotides: TGTGCCAGTAGTAAAGATGTGGCAGGCATCGGTGTCTATGGCTACACCTTC. Variable domain in full (rest from reference TRBV19 and TRBJ1-2): DGGITQSPKYLFRKEGQNVTLSCEQNLNHDAMYWYRQDPGQGLRLIYYSQIVNDFQKGDIAEGYSVSREKKESFPLTVTSAQKNPTAFYLCASSKDVAGIGVYGYTFGSGTRLTVV.

A remark on this clone: Other DNA sequences in this specimen translate into the identical CDR3. The rearrangement links TRBV29-1 to TRBJ2-5, with D possibly matching TRBD2 (5 bases). Germline-derived CDR1 and CDR2 are SQVTM and ANQGSEA. Trimming left V 3 bases short and J 4 bases short, with 9 bases between. The CDR3 contains 12 residues. The CDR3 spells CSVDGRGETQYF. Here the CDR3 DNA reads TGCAGCGTTGATGGCCGGGGAGAGACCCAGTACTTC.